Each of the 13 T cell receptor beta chains below was sequenced from the same sample in a study of control samples from healthy donors and cancer patients. Clones were read by immunoSEQ multiplex PCR, and TCRdb kept only the in-frame ones, dropping some. The repertoire holds about 120,000 clones, with roughly 87% as singletons. Sequencing was performed on blood. Source of these receptors: a man aged 18 to 35 in good health.

The genes are TRBV20-1 and TRBJ2-7, with no clear D. Germline lookup yields CDR1 DFQATT and CDR2 SNEGSKA (reference sequence). This CDR3 spans 14 amino acids. V gave up 3 bases and J gave up 2 bases, with 14 bases separating them. CDR3 residues: CSASTRPQTYEQYF. The CDR3 DNA is TGCAGTGCTAGTACCAGGCCCCAAACCTACGAGCAGTACTTC.

This chain uses TRBV27 with TRBJ1-5, with no clear D. Germline CDR1 is MNHEY and CDR2 is SMNVEV (reference sequence). V was trimmed by 1 base and J by 0 bases, leaving 4 bases between them. CDR3 length: 14 amino acids. CDR3 DNA: TGTGCCAGCAGTTTATATAATAGCAATCAGCCCCAGCATTTT. It encodes CASSLYNSNQPQHF.

This chain connects TRBV7-2 to TRBJ1-2, with D unclear. From germline, CDR1 is SGHTA and CDR2 FQGNSA. This CDR3 region has 13 residues. The V and J ends lost 5 bases and 1 base respectively, with 8 bases between them. This CDR3 is CASSPYSNYGYTF. Here the CDR3 DNA reads TGTGCCAGCAGCCCATATAGTAACTATGGCTACACCTTC.

This chain joins TRBV6-6 and TRBJ2-7; 7 positions match TRBD1. CDR1 and CDR2 (germline): MNHNY, SVGAGI (reference sequence). J lost 2 bases, V lost 2 bases, and 3 bases had no gene match. CDR3 length equals 14 residues. DNA of the CDR3: TGTGCCAGCAGTTACCAGGGACAGCCCTACGAGCAGTACTTC. It is translated as CASSYQGQPYEQYF.

This clone turned up a few times. The chain couples TRBV10-1 to TRBJ1-2; 8 bases match TRBD1. The CDR3 has 13 residues. Germline V gene lookup returns CDR1 WNHNN and CDR2 SYGVQD (reference sequence). With V trimmed by 3 bases and J by 8 bases, 5 bases remained unmatched. The CDR3 spells CASSDDRGEGYTF. Here the CDR3 DNA reads TGCGCCAGCAGTGATGACAGGGGCGAAGGCTACACCTTC.

V gene TRBV12-5 combines with J gene TRBJ1-2; D not certain. With 5 bases removed from V and 7 bases from J, the gap between germline ends came to 8 bases. Germline V lookup: CDR1 LGHNT, CDR2 FRNRAP. This CDR3 has 11 amino acids. CDR3 region: CASGISVGYTF. As DNA, the CDR3 is TGTGCTAGTGGTATATCCGTTGGCTACACCTTC. Drawing the rest from reference TRBV12-5 and TRBJ1-2, the complete variable domain is DARVTQTPRHKVTEMGQEVTMRCQPILGHNTVFWYRQTMMQGLELLAYFRNRAPLDDSGMPKDRFSAEMPDATLATLKIQPSEPRDSAVYFCASGISVGYTFGSGTRLTVV.

This clone turned up a few times. This chain links TRBV6-2 or TRBV6-3 with TRBJ1-5, with 7 positions matching TRBD1. This CDR3 has 16 residues. CDR1 and CDR2 from the germline V gene are MNHEY and SVGEGT. Trimming took 5 bases from V and 4 from J; bases not matched to a gene: 11. The CDR3 bases are TGTGCCAGCAGTCCACCGGGACAGATCAATAATCAGCCCCAGCATTTT. Translation: CASSPPGQINNQPQHF.

V usage is TRBV27 and J usage is TRBJ1-5; D unresolved. The V gene lost 5 bases and the J gene lost 0 bases, with 14 bases spanning the gap. Germline lookup yields CDR1 MNHEY and CDR2 SMNVEV (reference sequence). The CDR3 has 16 residues. For the CDR3, the DNA is TGTGCCAGCAGTCCACTTGGGGTCAATAGCAATCAGCCCCAGCATTTT. This codes for CASSPLGVNSNQPQHF.

This sequence joins TRBV5-1 and TRBJ1-2, with a possible D match to TRBD1 (6 bases). In germline, CDR1 is SGHRS, CDR2 YFSETQ. The CDR3 has 16 amino acids. Trimming removed 2 bases from V and 0 bases from J, with 14 bases in between. DNA of the CDR3: TGCGCCAGCAGCTTACTCCGCGGGGGGCCTAACTATGGCTACACCTTC. Amino acids: CASSLLRGGPNYGYTF.

The chain combines TRBV7-9 with TRBJ1-1; TRBD1 matches at 12 bases. The length of the CDR3 is 18 residues. The V and J ends lost 4 bases and 3 bases, in that order; junction bases with no gene match: 12. CDR1 and CDR2 from the germline V gene are SEHNR and FQNEAQ (reference sequence). The CDR3 DNA reads TGTGCCAGCAGCTGGGACCGGGACAGGGGGCGAGGCGACACTGAAGCTTTCTTT. Its protein product is CASSWDRDRGRGDTEAFF.

The rearrangement uses TRBV5-1 and TRBJ2-7; either TRBD1 or TRBD2 may supply D (6 bases each). This CDR3 has 14 amino acids. CDR1 is SGHRS and CDR2 is YFSETQ in the germline V gene. V was trimmed by 3 bases and J by 3 bases, leaving 13 bases between them. In DNA form, the CDR3 reads TGCGCCAGCAGCTCCTACGGGGGCTTCTACGAGCAGTACTTC. The encoded protein is CASSSYGGFYEQYF. The whole variable domain, remainder taken from reference TRBV5-1 and TRBJ2-7, is KAGVTQTPRYLIKTRGQQVTLSCSPISGHRSVSWYQQTPGQGLQFLFEYFSETQRNKGNFPGRFSGRQFSNSRSEMNVSTLELGDSALYLCASSSYGGFYEQYFGPGTRLTVT.

The V call is TRBV19, the J call TRBJ1-1; D is undetermined. V lost 3 bases and J 4 bases, leaving 15 bases between the germline ends. The germline V gene has CDR1 LNHDA and CDR2 SQIVND (reference sequence). This CDR3 has 15 amino acids. CDR3 nucleotide sequence: TGTGCCAGTAGTATCGGAGGACCGCGGGGCACTGAAGCTTTCTTT. Amino acids: CASSIGGPRGTEAFF.

This chain uses TRBV21-1 with TRBJ2-3; the table calls TRBD2, which could not be checked here. TRBV21-1 has pseudogene status. The length of the CDR3 is 21 residues. CDR3 sequence (DNA): TGTGCCAGCAGCAAAATTACTAGGGAAACAATAGCGGGCAACGGTTCCGATACGCAGTATTTT. It encodes CASSKITRETIAGNGSDTQYF.